The sequence of this T cell receptor (beta chain) was determined in a study of response to subunit inactivated influenza vaccine (dated by TCRdb to 2017 to 2018). With respect to the entire study: Deep quantitative profiling of the T cell receptor repertoire was used in the study to follow responses to a trivalent subunit inactivated influenza vaccine.

Measured from the cysteine to the phenylalanine, the CDR3 is 14 residues long. Of the read, only the CDR3 DNA is kept; its 42 bases are in frame from base 1. The V and J ends are trimmed by 2 bases and 7 bases, leaving 17 bases between them. The germline V gene (reference sequence) gives CDR1 as DFQATT and CDR2 as SNEGSKA. Results the study describes overall, beyond this receptor: According to the authors, only a limited number of new T cells may be recruited by each seasonal influenza vaccination.

The library was prepared using RT-PCR. Sequenced on an Illumina HiSeq 2500. TCRdb reprocessed the public reads (quality trimming at Q25 with fastp, clone calling with MiXCR) and kept in-frame beta chains. Every distinct CDR3 protein forms one entry, paired with its most common genes and DNA. A total of over 750,000 distinct CDR3 sequences appear in this sample, 21% of them only once. The ten largest clones capture roughly 10% of the sample. A remark on this clonotype: Its binding antigen is unknown. No quality values exist for individual bases; no much larger clone is one base distant.

This receptor chain uses TRBV20-1 and TRBJ1-2, with the D gene not clear enough to name. Specimen: PBMCs from blood, collected roughly 5 days after vaccination. The sequence was collected from a man aged 45-65 years who received an inactivated influenza vaccine. Donor details come from another sample of the same person, matched by shared clones. The CDR3 here reads CSARTMTYTRGYTF. The DNA sequence is TGCAGTGCTAGAACGATGACCTACACGCGTGGCTACACCTTC.